The entry below describes one T cell receptor beta chain. Its antigen is unknown. No much larger clone is present one base from it, and per-base qualities are unavailable. This record belongs to a study of cytomegalovirus exposure and HLA in healthy donors (dated by TCRdb to between 2016 and 2019). With respect to the entire study: In an earlier analysis of several hundred of the donors, 276 Gb of sequence data and 120 million or so unique TCR beta sequences from 180 million or so T cells were reported. All discovery cohort repertoires had been generated on a single sequencing platform. About 310 gigabases of sequencing data and some 85 million unique TCR sequences were included in an early release covering roughly 600 HLA-typed donors. Among about 390 genotyped donors of the cohort, an average of approximately 250,000 unique TCR beta nucleotide sequences were sequenced per donor, about a sixth of them non-productive. To predict cytomegalovirus infection status, the study combined high-throughput TCR immunosequencing, statistical association of individual TCRs with disease status, and machine learning. An earlier analysis of approximately 580 of the donors used high-throughput TCR beta sequencing to judge whether each TCR beta V gene segment behaved as functional or pseudogenic. Rather than using new phenotypic data, the later analysis identified candidate immune exposures from TCR beta sequences and from how often those sequences occurred across donors. The number of typed donors differed by locus: about 620-640 for A, B, C, DRB1 and DQB1; approximately 520 for DQA1; 606 for DPA1; and about 450 for DPB1. Both class I and class II loci were covered by HLA typing, at four-digit resolution. A separate validation cohort of roughly 120 different subjects was used in addition to the roughly 640-subject first cohort. Five DR-DQ haplotypes were treated as single units for association and clustering because of strong linkage in the cohort. Using immunosequencing, the study profiled T cell repertoires from 666 subjects and related those repertoires to cytomegalovirus serostatus. Donor age, sex, ethnicity and CMV serostatus were compiled together with the repertoire data. To study patterns of TCR occurrence, a later analysis re-analyzed previously published TCR beta repertoires from around 660 donors and added high-resolution HLA genotyping. The study aimed to test whether signatures of past pathogen exposure could be identified by cataloging public T cell receptors. Among the roughly 400 genotyped donors, approximately 76% belonged to the genetic ancestry cluster associated with self-reported Caucasian donors. A later genetic analysis took genome-wide SNP genotypes for about three fifths of the 666 donors and used that subset as a discovery cohort.

Libraries came from the immunoSEQ multiplex PCR assay. A mixture of 60 forward primers for TCR Vbeta segments and 13 reverse primers for TCR Jbeta segments was used in the multiplex PCR. A multiplex PCR assay on genomic DNA amplified the CDR3 region of rearranged TCR beta genes. The Illumina HiSeq System was used to sequence the amplified TCR beta libraries as 87-base-pair reads. The study's own analysis went as follows. A later analysis counted tens of millions of unique TCR beta chains across the 640 or so repertoires, and around 9.9 million of these chains were shared by at least two donors. To remove PCR and sequencing errors, raw reads were error-corrected and collapsed into unique sequences using a nearest-neighbor algorithm that merged closely related sequences. Alignment of CDR3 sequences to IMGT reference sequences was used to assign V, D and J gene segments. Each retained sequence needed at least a six-nucleotide match to both a V gene segment and a J gene segment. Rearrangements were called productive when the CDR3 lacked stop codons and stayed in frame with V and J; all others were non-productive. Following IMGT convention, CDR3 was defined as the stretch from the second conserved V-encoded cysteine to the conserved J-encoded phenylalanine. The earlier analysis of some 540 of the donors excluded any sequence lacking an unambiguous match to a single V gene segment. An earlier analysis of about 590 of the donors classified V segments as functional when productive rearrangements were above 56.7% and as segregating when the standard deviation between donors was above 5%. A statistical classification framework was built to diagnose cytomegalovirus status from the catalog of TCR beta chain sequences. In a later analysis, V and J genes were assigned by comparing TCR nucleotide sequences against IMGT/GENE-DB human TR gene sequences. A later analysis assigned CDR3 sequences and most-parsimonious VDJ recombination scenarios with the TCRdist pipeline. A later analysis defined each TCR beta chain by its CDR3 amino acid sequence plus V-gene family, and excluded reads lacking a unique V-gene family. As a way to deal with suspected cross-contamination and a sequencing artifact, a later analysis dropped under 600 nucleotide sequences that were highly shared and had low generation probability. For each public chain, a later analysis derived a clonal expansion index from normalized ranks of inferred template counts within each repertoire. In a later analysis, generation probabilities were computed with a VDJ recombination model fitted to out-of-frame rearrangements, and the resulting probabilities were checked against IGoR. In a later analysis, TCR-TCR, TCR-HLA and TCR-CMV co-occurrence was scored with hypergeometric tests, and a repertoire-size bias correction was applied to TCR pairs. To estimate false discovery rates, a later analysis permuted the HLA or CMV assignments 20 times. In a later analysis, co-occurring TCRs were grouped using DBSCAN, and TCRdist sequence similarity was added for clustering within HLA-allele-positive subsets. Repertoires with fewer than 30,000 or more than 120,000 public chains were left out of co-occurrence clustering, as were about 5 repertoires with anomalous nucleotide sharing. In its TCRdb copy, this immuneACCESS table keeps in-frame sequences only and misses some clones. Where compared with another copy, unresolved V genes explain less than half of these, and the others have no known cause. V and J calls and clone size are as listed in that table; D and trimming were resolved from the DNA. This sample lists 35,000 to 55,000 clones; roughly 64% were detected once. Together, the top ten hold 9.5% to 15% of the sample.

Points the paper makes about the study in general: The 87-base-pair reads could not distinguish some IMGT-functional V segments, including TRBV6-2 and TRBV6-3, so those segments were excluded. Because some donors lacked HLA typing at each locus, the association tests relied only on the typed subset. In a later analysis, most CMV-associated TCR beta chains were found to appear HLA-restricted, with HLA associations seemingly driven largely by CMV exposure. A later genetic analysis reported fewer N-insertions in productive TCRs among donors in an Asian-associated ancestry cluster than the roughly 700-donor mean. A group of highly shared sequence variants was considered likely to be a technical artifact of the sequencing pipeline. The authors suggested that the approach could potentially be extended to other disease states and immunological phenotypes. Correlated functional status among segregating V segments might be attributable to linkage disequilibrium, but an unknown experimental factor could not be ruled out. Compared with equally common non-associated chains, HLA-associated TCR beta chains in a later analysis were more clonally expanded and had lower generation probabilities. A further reported finding was that TCR beta sequences accurately predicted the HLA-A and HLA-B alleles for most subjects in the first cohort. A few of the identified cytomegalovirus-associated TCR beta chains were confirmed in vitro to be specific for cytomegalovirus antigens. Assigning TCR associations to individual alleles was difficult when HLA alleles, especially DR and DQ, strongly co-occurred. CMV serostatus was the only immune exposure information available for the cohort. An association between a missense DCLRE1C variant and V-gene and J-gene trimming of TCR beta chains was found in a later genetic analysis and replicated in an independent cohort. The study listed 150 to 200 TCR beta chains as associated with cytomegalovirus. Because counts were too low, some 16 rarely observed V segments, including chromosome 9 orphons, were excluded from the earlier analysis of a few hundred of the donors. The classifier was reported to diagnose cytomegalovirus status with high specificity and sensitivity in both the original cohort and the validation cohort. At a false discovery rate of 0.05, a later analysis linked 15,000 to 20,000 TCR beta sequences to specific HLA alleles. The presence/absence analyses assumed that sequencing depth was roughly uniform across donors, and that assumption may not be true. This cohort had only TCR beta chains sequenced, and the lack of alpha or paired-chain data limited which features could be detected. A later analysis found that TCR association rates varied across HLA loci, with DRB1 alleles showing the most associated TCRs and HLA-C alleles the fewest. Most TCR sequences were seen in very few donors, while some public TCRs were found in many individuals. In an earlier analysis of approximately 590 of the donors, most TCR beta V segments appeared in productive rearrangements about 90% or about 30% of the time, broadly matching IMGT annotations. Several of the top co-occurrence clusters appeared to be linked to parvovirus B19, influenza, CMV and Epstein-Barr virus, according to a later analysis.

The cohort was made up of 666 healthy bone marrow donors. At the time of sampling, every cohort member was nominally healthy, though immune exposures that went unrecorded were likely present. The donor tested CMV seropositive, placing the donor among the roughly 300 seropositive members of the cohort. Every donor gave a peripheral blood sample, and the peripheral blood mononuclear cells from that sample were used for TCR beta sequencing. The Qiagen DNeasy Blood Extraction Kit was used to extract genomic DNA from the blood cell samples. The germline V gene (reference sequence) supplies CDR1 MNHNY and CDR2 SVGAGI. Unmatched junction bases come to 4, with V trimmed by 6 bases and J by 5 bases. The cysteine opens and the phenylalanine closes a CDR3 of 13 amino acids. Only the CDR3 DNA stays, 39 bases, in frame from base 1.

Recombination joined TRBV6-6 with TRBJ1-1; 9 central nucleotides agree with TRBD1. This TCR came from a man aged 55-75 years in good health and CMV-seropositive. The sample comprised PBMCs. CDR3 reads: CASRPGTGTEAFF. Read as DNA, the sequence is TGTGCCAGCAGACCCGGGACAGGGACTGAAGCTTTCTTT.